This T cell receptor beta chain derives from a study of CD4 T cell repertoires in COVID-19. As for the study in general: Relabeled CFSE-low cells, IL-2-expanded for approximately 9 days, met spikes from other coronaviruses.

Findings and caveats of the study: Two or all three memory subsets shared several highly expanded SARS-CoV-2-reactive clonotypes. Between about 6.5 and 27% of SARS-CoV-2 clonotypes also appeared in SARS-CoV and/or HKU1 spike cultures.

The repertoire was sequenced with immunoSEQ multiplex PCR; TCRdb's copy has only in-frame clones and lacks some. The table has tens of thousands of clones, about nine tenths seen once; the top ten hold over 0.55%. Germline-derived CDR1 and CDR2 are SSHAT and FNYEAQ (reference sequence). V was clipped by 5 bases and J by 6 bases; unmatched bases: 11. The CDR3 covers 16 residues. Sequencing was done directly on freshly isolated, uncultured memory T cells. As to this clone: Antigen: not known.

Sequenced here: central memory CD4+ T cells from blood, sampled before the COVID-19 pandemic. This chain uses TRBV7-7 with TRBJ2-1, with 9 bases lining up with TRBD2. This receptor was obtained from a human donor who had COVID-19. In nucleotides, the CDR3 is TGTGCCAGCAGCCCTCGACTAGCGGAGAACTTCAATGAGCAGTTCTTC. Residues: CASSPRLAENFNEQFF.